This note documents a single T cell receptor beta chain sequence. The antigen is unknown. The sample originates from a study of cytomegalovirus exposure and HLA in healthy donors. Broader study findings: Association of some 18,000 TCR beta sequences with HLA alleles was found at 0.05 false discovery rate in a later analysis. The authors enumerated around 150 TCR beta chains as linked to cytomegalovirus.

Vbeta (60) and Jbeta (13) primers were used in the PCR. Libraries were prepared by immunoSEQ multiplex PCR; TCRdb keeps only in-frame clonotypes and omits some of them. This sample contains around 120,000 clones. The CDR3 loop spans 16 amino acids. The junction had 7 bases not matched to a gene; V was cut back by 3 bases and J by 7 bases. Germline assignment: CDR1 SGHTA and CDR2 FQGNSA. The specimen sequenced was PBMCs. This receptor was taken from a man between 18 and 29 years old in good health and CMV-seronegative. The rearrangement joins TRBV7-2 to TRBJ2-5; 14 bases match TRBD2. For the CDR3, the DNA is TGTGCCAGCAGCTTGGGACTAGCGGGAGATAAAGCGACCCAGTACTTC. Amino acids: CASSLGLAGDKATQYF.